The clone carrying this T cell receptor beta chain was seen ten or more times. Patients affected by ophthalmopathy presented a Clinical Activity Score of at least 3, a NOSPECS grade of at least 4, and disease duration below 3 months. Uncontrolled infection, other autoimmune disease, pregnancy or lactation disqualified patients from enrolment. The entry originates in a study of T cells in Graves' hyperthyroidism and ophthalmopathy. The source material, RNA transcripts, was used to amplify TCR beta CDR3 regions. RT-PCR in the first round (using the HTBI primer set) targeted the TCR CDR3. TCRdb fed the multiplex PCR reads into MiXCR, producing one record per CDR3 protein. Seen here are a few hundred thousand distinct CDR3 sequences, approximately 15% observed once, and the top ten hold almost 35%. The clonotype was recovered from a woman aged 40 to 49 with Graves' ophthalmopathy. Sample: blood.

The CDR3 DNA reads as TGTGCCAGCAGCGGGCCGGGGCTCTACGAGCAGTACTTC. Protein sequence: CASSGPGLYEQYF. This chain uses TRBV9 with TRBJ2-7; the D call may be TRBD1 or TRBD2 (5 bases each). Trimming took 3 bases from V and 3 from J, leaving 10 bases between them. The CDR3 is 13 residues long. Germline V gene sequence: CDR1 SGDLS, CDR2 YYNGEE.